This T cell receptor (beta chain) was sequenced in a study of shared clonotypes between healthy human individuals. The study, taken as a whole, reports: When compared with the clonotypes that were shared by all four sorted-subset donors, the non-shared clonotypes turned out to have lower generation probabilities. Sampling covered nothing but blood. Tissue TCR repertoires likely differ from those found in blood. Sequencing depth was predicted to influence how clonotypes are shared among donors.

Details on this clone: Its antigen is unknown.

Trimming took 0 bases from V and 10 from J, leaving 15 bases between them. Germline V gene sequence: CDR1 SEHNR, CDR2 FQNEAQ (reference sequence). CDR3 size: 14 residues. The data were produced by immunoSEQ multiplex PCR, yet TCRdb's version contains in-frame clones alone and is incomplete. The sample comprises millions of clones, 90% to 95% of which are singletons, and roughly 1.8% rests with the top ten. CD45RO-negative CD8 cells positively selected for CCR7 made up the naive population, which excluded terminally differentiated effector memory CD45RA+ cells. Donors, without exception, were Caucasian adults residing in Nashville, Tennessee.

This chain joins TRBV7-9 and TRBJ1-1; D remains ambiguous. The sequence was collected from a man aged 18 to 30 in good health. Some clones in this sample may be carry-over from other donors' samples. Sequencing was done on a sample of naive CD8+ T cells from PBMCs. The DNA for the CDR3 is TGTGCCAGCAGCTTAGCGGACGGGCTGCCGGGAGCTTTCTTT. Translation: CASSLADGLPGAFF.